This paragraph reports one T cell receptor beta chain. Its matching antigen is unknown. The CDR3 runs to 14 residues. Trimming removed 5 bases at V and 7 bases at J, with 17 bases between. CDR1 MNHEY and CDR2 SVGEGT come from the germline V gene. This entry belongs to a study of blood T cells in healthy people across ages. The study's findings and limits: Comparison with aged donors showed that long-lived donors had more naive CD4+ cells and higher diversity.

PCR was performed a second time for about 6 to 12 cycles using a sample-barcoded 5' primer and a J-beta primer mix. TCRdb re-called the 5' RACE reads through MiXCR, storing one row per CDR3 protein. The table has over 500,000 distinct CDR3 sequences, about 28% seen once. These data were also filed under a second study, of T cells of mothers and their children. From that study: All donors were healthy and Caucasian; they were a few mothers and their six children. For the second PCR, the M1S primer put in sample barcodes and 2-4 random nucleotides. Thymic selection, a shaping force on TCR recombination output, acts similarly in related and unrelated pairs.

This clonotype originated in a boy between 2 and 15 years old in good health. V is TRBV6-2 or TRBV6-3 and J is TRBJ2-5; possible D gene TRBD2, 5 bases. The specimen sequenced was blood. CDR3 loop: CASSGVAGGWTQYF. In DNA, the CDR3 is TGTGCCAGCAGTGGGGTGGCTGGAGGTTGGACCCAGTACTTC.